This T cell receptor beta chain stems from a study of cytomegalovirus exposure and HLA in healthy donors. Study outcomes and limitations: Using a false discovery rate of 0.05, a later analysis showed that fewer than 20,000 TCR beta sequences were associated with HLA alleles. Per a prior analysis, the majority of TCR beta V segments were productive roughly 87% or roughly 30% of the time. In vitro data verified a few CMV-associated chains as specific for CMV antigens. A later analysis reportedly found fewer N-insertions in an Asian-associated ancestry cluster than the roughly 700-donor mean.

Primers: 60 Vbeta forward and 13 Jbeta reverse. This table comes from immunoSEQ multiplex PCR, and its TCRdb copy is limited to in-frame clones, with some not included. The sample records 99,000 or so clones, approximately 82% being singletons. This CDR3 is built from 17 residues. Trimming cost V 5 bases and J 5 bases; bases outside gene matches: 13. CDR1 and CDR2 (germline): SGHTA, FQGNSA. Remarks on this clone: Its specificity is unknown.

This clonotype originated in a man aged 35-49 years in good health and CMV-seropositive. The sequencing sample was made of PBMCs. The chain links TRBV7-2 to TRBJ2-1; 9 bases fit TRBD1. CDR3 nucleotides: TGTGCCAGCAGCCTGATGGTTGGGGGGACAGGGCACAATGAGCAGTTCTTC. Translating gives CASSLMVGGTGHNEQFF.